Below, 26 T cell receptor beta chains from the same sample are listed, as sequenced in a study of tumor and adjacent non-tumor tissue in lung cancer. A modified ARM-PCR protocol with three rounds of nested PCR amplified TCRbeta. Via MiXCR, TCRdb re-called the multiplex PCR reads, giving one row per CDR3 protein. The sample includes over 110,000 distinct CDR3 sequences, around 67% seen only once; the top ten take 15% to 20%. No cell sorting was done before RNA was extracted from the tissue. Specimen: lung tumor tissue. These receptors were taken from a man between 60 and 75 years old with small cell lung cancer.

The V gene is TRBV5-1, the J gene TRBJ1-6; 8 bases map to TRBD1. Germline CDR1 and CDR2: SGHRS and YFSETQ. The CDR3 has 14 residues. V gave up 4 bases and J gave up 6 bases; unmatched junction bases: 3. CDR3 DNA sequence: TGCGCCAGCAGCCAGGACAGGGTTAATTCACCCCTCCACTTT. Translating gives CASSQDRVNSPLHF.

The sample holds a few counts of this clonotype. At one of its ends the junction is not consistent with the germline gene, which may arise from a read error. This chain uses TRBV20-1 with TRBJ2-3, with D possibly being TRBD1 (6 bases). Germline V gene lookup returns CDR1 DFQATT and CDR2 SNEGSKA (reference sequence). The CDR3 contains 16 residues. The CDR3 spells CGAIPPRRGITDTQYF. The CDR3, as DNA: TGCGGTGCCATCCCCCCCCGTAGGGGGATCACAGATACGCAGTATTTT.

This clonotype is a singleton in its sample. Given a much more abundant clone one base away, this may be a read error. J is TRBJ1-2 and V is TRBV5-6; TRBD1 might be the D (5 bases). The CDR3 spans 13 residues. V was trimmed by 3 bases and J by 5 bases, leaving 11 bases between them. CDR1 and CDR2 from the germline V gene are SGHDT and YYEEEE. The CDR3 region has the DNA TGTGCCAGCAGCTCGTCGCAGGGATATGGCTACACCTTC. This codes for CASSSSQGYGYTF.

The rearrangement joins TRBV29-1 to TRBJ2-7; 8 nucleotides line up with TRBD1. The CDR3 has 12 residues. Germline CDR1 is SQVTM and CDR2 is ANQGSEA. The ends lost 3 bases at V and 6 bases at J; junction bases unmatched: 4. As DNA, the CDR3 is TGCAGCGTTGATCAGGGGGCGCTCGAGCAGTACGTC. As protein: CSVDQGALEQYV.

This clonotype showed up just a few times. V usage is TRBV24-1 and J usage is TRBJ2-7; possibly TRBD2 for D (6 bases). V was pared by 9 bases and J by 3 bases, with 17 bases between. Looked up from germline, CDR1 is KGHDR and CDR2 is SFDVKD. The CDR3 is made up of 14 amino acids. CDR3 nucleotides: TGTGCCACCGCAGCCGGGGCGGGATTCTACGAGCAGTACTTC. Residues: CATAAGAGFYEQYF.

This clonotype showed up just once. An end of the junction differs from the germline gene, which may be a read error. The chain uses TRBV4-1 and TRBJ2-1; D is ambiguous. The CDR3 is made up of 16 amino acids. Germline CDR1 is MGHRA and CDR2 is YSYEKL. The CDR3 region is CASSLLSWSPHNEQFF. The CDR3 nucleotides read TGTGCCAGCAGCCTTCTTAGCTGGAGCCCCCACAATGAGCAGTTCTTC.

CDR3 loop: CAWSVLQSSGNTIYF. In DNA, the CDR3 is TGTGCCTGGAGTGTACTGCAAAGCTCTGGAAACACCATATATTTT. The chain employs TRBV30 and TRBJ1-3; unclear D gene. CDR1 is GTSNPN, CDR2 SVGIG, per germline (reference sequence). Trimming pared 0 bases from V and 0 bases from J, leaving 9 bases between. The CDR3 sequence is 15 residues long.

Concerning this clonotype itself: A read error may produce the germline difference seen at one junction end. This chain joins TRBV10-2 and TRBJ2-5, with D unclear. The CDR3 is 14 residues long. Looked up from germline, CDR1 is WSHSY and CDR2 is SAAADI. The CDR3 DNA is TGCGCCAACAGTCCCGGTACGCCTTACCAGACTCAGTACTTC. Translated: CANSPGTPYQTQYF.

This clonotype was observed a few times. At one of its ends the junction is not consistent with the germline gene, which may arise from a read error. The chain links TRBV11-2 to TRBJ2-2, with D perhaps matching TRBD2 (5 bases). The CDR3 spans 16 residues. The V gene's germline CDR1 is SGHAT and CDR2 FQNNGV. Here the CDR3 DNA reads TGTGCCGGCAGCCCAGGACTCACCTGGAACATCGGGGAGCTGTTTTTT. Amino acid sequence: CAGSPGLTWNIGELFF.

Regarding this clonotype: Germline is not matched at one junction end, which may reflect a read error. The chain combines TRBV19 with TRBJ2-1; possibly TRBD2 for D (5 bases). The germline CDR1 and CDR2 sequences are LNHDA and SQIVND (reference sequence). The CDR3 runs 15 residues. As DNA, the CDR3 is TGTGCCAGTAGTATTAGCTGGAGCGGATACAATAAGCAGTTCTTC. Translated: CASSISWSGYNKQFF.

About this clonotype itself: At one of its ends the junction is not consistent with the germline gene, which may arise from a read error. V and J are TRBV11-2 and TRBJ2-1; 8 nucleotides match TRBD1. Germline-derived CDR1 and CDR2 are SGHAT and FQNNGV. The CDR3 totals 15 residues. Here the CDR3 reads CVSNLRQGAGNEQFF. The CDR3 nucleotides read TGTGTCAGCAACTTACGGCAGGGGGCCGGTAATGAGCAGTTCTTC.

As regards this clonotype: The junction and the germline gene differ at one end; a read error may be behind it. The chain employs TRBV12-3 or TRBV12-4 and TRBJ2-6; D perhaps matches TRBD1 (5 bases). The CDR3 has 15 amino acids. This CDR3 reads CASSLTHSGANLLTF. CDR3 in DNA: TGTGCCAGCAGTTTAACTCACTCTGGGGCCAACCTCCTGACTTTC.

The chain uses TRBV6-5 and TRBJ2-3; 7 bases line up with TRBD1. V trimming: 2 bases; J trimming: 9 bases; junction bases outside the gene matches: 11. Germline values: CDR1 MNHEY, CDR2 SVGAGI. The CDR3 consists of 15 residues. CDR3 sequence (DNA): TGTGCCAGCAGTTACATTGTAGGGGGCCAAGGGACGCAGTATTTT. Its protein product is CASSYIVGGQGTQYF.

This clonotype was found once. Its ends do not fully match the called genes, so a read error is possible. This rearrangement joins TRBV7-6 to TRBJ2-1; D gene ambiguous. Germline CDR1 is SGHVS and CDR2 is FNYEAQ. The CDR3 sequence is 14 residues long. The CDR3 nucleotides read TGTACCAGCAGTTTTACTCTGCACGGGAATGAGCAGTTCTTC. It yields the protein CTSSFTLHGNEQFF.

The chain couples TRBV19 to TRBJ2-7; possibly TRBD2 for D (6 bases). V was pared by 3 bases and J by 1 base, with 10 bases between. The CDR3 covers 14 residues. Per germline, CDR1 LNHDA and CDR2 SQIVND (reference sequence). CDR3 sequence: CASSMWGESYEQYF. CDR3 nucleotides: TGTGCCAGTAGTATGTGGGGGGAGTCCTACGAGCAGTACTTC.

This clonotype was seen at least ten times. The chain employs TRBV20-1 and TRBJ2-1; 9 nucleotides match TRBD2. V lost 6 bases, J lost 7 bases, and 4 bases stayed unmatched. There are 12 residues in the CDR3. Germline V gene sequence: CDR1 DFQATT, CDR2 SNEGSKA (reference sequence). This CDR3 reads CSARLAENEQFF. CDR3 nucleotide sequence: TGCAGTGCCCGACTAGCGGAAAATGAGCAGTTCTTC.

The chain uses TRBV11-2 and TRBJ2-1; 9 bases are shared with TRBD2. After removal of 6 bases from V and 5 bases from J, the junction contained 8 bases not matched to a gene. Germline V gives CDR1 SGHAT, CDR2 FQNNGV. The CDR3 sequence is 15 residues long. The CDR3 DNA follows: TGTGCCAGCAGGTTAAGACTAGCGGCACACAATGAGCAGTTCTTC. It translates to CASRLRLAAHNEQFF.

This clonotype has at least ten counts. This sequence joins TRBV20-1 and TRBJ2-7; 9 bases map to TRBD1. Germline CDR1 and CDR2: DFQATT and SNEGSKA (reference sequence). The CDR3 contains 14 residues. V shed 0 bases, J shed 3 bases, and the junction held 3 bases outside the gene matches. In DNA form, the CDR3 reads TGCAGTGCTAGAGATCGGGACAGGGACTACGAGCAGTACTTC. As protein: CSARDRDRDYEQYF.

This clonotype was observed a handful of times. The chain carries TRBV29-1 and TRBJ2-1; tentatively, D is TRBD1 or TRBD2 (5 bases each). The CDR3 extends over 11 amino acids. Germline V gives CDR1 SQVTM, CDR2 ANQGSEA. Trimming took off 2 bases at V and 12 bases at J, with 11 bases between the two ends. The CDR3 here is CSVENRRVQFF. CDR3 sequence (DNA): TGCAGCGTTGAAAACAGGCGGGTGCAGTTCTTC.

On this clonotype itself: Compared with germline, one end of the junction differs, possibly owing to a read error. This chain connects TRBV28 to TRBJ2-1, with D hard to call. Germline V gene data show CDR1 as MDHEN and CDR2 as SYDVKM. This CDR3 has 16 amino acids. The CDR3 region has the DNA TGTGCCAGGAGGTCGGTGGTAGGGAACTCCCACAATGAGCAGTTCTTC. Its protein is CARRSVVGNSHNEQFF. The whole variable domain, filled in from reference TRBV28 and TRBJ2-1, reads DVKVTQSSRYLVKRTGEKVFLECVQDMDHENMFWYRQDPGLGLRLIYFSYDVKMKEKGDIPEGYSVSREKKERFSLILESASTNQTSMYLCARRSVVGNSHNEQFFGPGTRLTVL.

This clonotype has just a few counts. CDR3 protein: CASGLVHGGANTEAFF. In DNA, the CDR3 is TGTGCTAGTGGTTTGGTACATGGAGGGGCGAACACTGAAGCTTTCTTT. This chain uses TRBV12-5 with TRBJ1-1; tentatively, D is TRBD1 (5 bases). Trimming took 0 bases from V and 1 from J, leaving 12 bases between them. The CDR3 runs 16 residues. The germline gives CDR1 LGHNT, CDR2 FRNRAP.

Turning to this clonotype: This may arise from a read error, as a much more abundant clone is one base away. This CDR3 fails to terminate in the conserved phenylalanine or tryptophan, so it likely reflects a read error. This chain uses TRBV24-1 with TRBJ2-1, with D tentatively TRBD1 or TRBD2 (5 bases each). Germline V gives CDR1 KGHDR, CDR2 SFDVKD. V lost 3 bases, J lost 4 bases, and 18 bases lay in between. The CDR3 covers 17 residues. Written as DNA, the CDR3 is TGTGCCACCAGTGATGGGGCTTGGGAGTCGGGATACAATGAGCAGTTCTTA. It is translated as CATSDGAWESGYNEQFL.

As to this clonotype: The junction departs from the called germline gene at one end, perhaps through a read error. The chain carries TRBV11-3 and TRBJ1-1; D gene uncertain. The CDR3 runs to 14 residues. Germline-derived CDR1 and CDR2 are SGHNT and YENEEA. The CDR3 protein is CTSSSVLLGTEAFF. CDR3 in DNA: TGTACCAGCAGCTCAGTATTGCTTGGCACTGAAGCTTTCTTT.

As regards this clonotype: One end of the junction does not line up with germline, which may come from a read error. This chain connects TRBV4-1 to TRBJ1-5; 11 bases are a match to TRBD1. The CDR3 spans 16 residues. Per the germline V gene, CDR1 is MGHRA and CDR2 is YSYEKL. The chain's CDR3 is CASSQETGQGAQPRHF. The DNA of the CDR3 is TGCGCCAGCAGCCAAGAGACCGGACAGGGGGCTCAGCCCCGGCATTTT.

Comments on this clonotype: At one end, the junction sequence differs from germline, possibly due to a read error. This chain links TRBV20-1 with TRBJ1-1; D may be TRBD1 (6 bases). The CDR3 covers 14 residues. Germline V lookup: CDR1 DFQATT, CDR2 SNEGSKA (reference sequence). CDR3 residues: CSAKTAHRVTKAFF. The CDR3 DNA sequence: TGCAGTGCAAAAACCGCCCACAGGGTCACTAAAGCTTTCTTT.

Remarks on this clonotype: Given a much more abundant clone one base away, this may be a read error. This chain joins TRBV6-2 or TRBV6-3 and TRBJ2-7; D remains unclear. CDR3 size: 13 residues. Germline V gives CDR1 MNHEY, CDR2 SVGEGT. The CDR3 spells CVSSSGNSYEQYF. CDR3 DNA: TGTGTCAGCAGCTCCGGTAACTCCTACGAGCAGTACTTC.